These 5 T cell receptor beta chains came from one sample sequenced in a study of T cell clonality in common variable immunodeficiency. The repertoire was sequenced with immunoSEQ multiplex PCR; TCRdb's copy has only in-frame clones and lacks some. Altogether 30,000 to 40,000 clones were found in the sample, and no singletons occur. The sequenced sample consisted of peripheral blood mononuclear cells. The receptors originated from a person aged 18 to 75 in good health.

This clone was found a few times. The missing CDR3 end, 3 residues past where the read stops, is filled in from the germline J gene. The chain combines TRBV6-2 or TRBV6-3 with TRBJ1-4; D gene unclear. The CDR3 is made up of 15 amino acids. Germline V gene lookup returns CDR1 MNHEY and CDR2 SVGEGT. CDR3 region: CASSPARGLNSPLFF. The part of the CDR3 DNA that was read is TGTGCCAGCAGTCCGGCCCGAGGGTTAAATTCACCA.

This clone occurred many times. The DNA ends 3 residues before the CDR3 does, and the rest of the CDR3 is filled in from the germline J gene. V gene TRBV5-8 combines with J gene TRBJ2-1; 9 positions agree with TRBD2. V gave up 7 bases and J gave up 9 bases; unmatched junction bases: 11. This CDR3 comprises 14 residues. Germline CDR1 reads SGHTS; CDR2 reads YDEGEE. Partial CDR3 DNA: TGTGCCAGCTGGGGGCGGGAGGGCCGAGGTGAG. This codes for CASWGREGRGE. The complete CDR3 protein is CASWGREGRGEQFF.

Worth noting for this clone: The read comes to an end 3 residues before the CDR3 does, leaving the germline J gene to fill in the end. The chain carries TRBV7-6 and TRBJ1-2; no firm D call. This CDR3 comprises 14 residues. Germline V lookup: CDR1 SGHVS, CDR2 FNYEAQ. CDR3 residues: CASSLLAQSYDYTF. The CDR3 DNA, read in part, is TGTGCCAGCAGCTTACTAGCACAATCCTACGAC.

This clone was observed many times. The CDR3 goes on 3 residues after the read ends, and that part is filled in from the germline J gene. This sequence joins TRBV28 and TRBJ2-3; 8 bases map to TRBD2. Germline V CDR1 and CDR2: MDHEN, SYDVKM. The CDR3 covers 15 residues. After removal of 3 bases from V and 2 bases from J, the junction contained 4 bases not matched to a gene. The CDR3 bases that were read are TGTGCCAGCAGTTTCCAGCGGGAGTTCACAGATACG. Its protein is CASSFQREFTDT. The full CDR3 protein reads CASSFQREFTDTQYF.

This clone came up many times. Incomplete CDR3 DNA: TGTGCCAGCAGCGCGGGGGGTAGCTCCTACAATGAG. Translation: CASSAGGSSYNE. The full CDR3 protein reads CASSAGGSSYNEQFF. V gene TRBV9 combines with J gene TRBJ2-1, with TRBD2 matching over 7 bases. The CDR3 extends 3 residues past the end of the read, so its final part is completed from the germline J gene. CDR3 size: 15 residues. V lost 3 bases and J lost 0; bases outside the gene matches: 3. In germline, CDR1 is SGDLS, CDR2 YYNGEE.